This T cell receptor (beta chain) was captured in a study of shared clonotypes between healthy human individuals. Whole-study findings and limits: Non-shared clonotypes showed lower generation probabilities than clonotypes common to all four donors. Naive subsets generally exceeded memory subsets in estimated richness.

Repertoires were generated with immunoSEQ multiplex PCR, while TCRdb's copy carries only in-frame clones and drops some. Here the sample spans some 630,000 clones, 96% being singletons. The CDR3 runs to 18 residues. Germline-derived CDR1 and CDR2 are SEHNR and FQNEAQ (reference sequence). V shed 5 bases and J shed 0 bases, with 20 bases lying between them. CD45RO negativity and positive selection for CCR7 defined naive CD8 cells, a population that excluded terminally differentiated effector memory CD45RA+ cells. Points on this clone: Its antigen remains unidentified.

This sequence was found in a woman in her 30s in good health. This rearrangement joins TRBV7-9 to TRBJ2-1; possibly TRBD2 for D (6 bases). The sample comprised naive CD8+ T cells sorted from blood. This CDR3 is CASSAGLVSSSSYNEQFF. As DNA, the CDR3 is TGTGCCAGCAGCGCGGGACTCGTGAGCTCGAGCTCCTACAATGAGCAGTTCTTC.